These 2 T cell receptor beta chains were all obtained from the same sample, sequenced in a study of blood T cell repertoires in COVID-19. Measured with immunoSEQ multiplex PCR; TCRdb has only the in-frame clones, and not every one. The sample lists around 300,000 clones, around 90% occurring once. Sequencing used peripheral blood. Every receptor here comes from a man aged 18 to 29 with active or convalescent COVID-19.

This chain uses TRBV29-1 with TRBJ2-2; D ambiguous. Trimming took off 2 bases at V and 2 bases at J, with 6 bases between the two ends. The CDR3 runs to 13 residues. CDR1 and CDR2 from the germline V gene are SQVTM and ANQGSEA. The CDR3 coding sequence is TGCAGCGTTGAATATCCCAACACCGGGGAGCTGTTTTTT. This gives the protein CSVEYPNTGELFF.

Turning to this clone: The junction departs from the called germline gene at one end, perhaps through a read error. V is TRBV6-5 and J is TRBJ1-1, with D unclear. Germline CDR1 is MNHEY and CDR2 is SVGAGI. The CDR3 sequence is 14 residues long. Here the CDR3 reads CASSHSRVNTEAFF. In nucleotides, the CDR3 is TGTGCCAGCAGTCACTCCCGCGTGAACACTGAAGCTTTCTTT.